This TCR beta chain derives from a study of T cells in Graves' hyperthyroidism and ophthalmopathy. Points from the study as a whole: Researchers found most expanded thyroid clonotypes above 0.001 in blood as well. From stable hyperthyroidism, ophthalmopathy was set apart by a 13 V-J model. Ophthalmopathy was identified by the model a median approximately six months ahead of onset.

The CDR3 runs to 14 residues. Germline V gene data show CDR1 as MNHNS and CDR2 as SASEGT. V shed 5 bases and J 4 bases; nucleotides not matched to a gene: 5. This clonotype was recorded at least ten times. The antigen is unknown. Regions amplified from RNA transcripts were the TCR beta CDR3 regions. The HTBI primer set served for first-round RT-PCR of the TCR CDR3. Each CDR3 protein is one row after TCRdb ran MiXCR on the multiplex PCR reads. The data show approximately 350,000 distinct CDR3 sequences, around 15% seen once. Exclusion followed for patients with uncontrolled infection, other autoimmune disease, pregnancy or lactation.

Sequenced: blood. The TCR originated in a woman aged 55 to 70 with Graves' ophthalmopathy. The chain joins TRBV6-1 to TRBJ2-5; 9 bases align to TRBD2. CDR3 nucleotide sequence: TGTGCCAGCAGTAACCTAGCGGGAAGAGAGACCCAGTACTTC. Translating it yields CASSNLAGRETQYF.